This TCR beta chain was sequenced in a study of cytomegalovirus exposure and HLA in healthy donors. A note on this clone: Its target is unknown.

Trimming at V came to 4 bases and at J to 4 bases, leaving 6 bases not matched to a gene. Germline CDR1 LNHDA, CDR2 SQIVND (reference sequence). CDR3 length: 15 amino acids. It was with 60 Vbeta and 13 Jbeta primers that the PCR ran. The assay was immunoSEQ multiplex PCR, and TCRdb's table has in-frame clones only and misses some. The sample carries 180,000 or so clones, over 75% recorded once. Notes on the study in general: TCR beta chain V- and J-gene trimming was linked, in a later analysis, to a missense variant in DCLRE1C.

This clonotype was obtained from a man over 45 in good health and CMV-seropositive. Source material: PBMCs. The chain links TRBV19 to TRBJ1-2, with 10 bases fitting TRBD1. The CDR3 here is CASSNRDRGAYGYTF. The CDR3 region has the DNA TGTGCCAGTAGTAACCGGGACAGGGGAGCCTATGGCTACACCTTC.